Presented here are 23 T cell receptor beta chains from one specimen sequenced in a study of shared clonotypes between healthy human individuals. Only in-frame clones appear in the TCRdb table, and some are missing; sequencing was by immunoSEQ multiplex PCR. Altogether approximately 500,000 clones are present, 90% to 96% being singletons, with the ten largest covering about 0.057%. Sequenced: naive CD4+ T cells sorted from blood. Subset here: CD45RA+ positively selected. These receptor sequences come from a woman in her thirties in good health.

V usage is TRBV10-2 and J usage is TRBJ2-7, with D tentatively TRBD2 (6 bases). The CDR3 is made up of 14 amino acids. With 6 bases removed from V and 2 bases from J, the gap between germline ends came to 14 bases. The germline V gene encodes CDR1 WSHSY and CDR2 SAAADI. The CDR3 spells CASSEGEAAYEQYF. The CDR3 DNA reads as TGCGCCAGCAGCGAAGGGGAGGCGGCCTACGAGCAGTACTTC.

V gene TRBV15 combines with J gene TRBJ2-2; D may be TRBD1 (6 bases). Trimming pared 5 bases from V and 1 base from J, leaving 14 bases between. The length of the CDR3 is 16 residues. In germline, CDR1 is LNHNV, CDR2 YYDKDF (reference sequence). For the CDR3, the DNA is TGTGCCACCAGCTTATCCGGGACATTGAACACCGGGGAGCTGTTTTTT. Protein product: CATSLSGTLNTGELFF.

The chain is built from TRBV28 and TRBJ1-5, with 12 positions matching TRBD1. V was clipped by 2 bases and J by 6 bases; unmatched bases: 8. Germline CDR1 reads MDHEN; CDR2 reads SYDVKM. This CDR3 spans 17 amino acids. The CDR3 region has the DNA TGTGCCAGCAGTTTAAAGTGGGGACAGGGGGCTCGTCAGCCCCAGCATTTT. This codes for CASSLKWGQGARQPQHF.

The sample holds one count of this clone. The chain links TRBV18 to TRBJ2-1; tentatively, D is TRBD2 (6 bases). Germline CDR1 and CDR2: KGHSH and LQKENI. V dropped 4 bases and J dropped 1 base, with 11 bases sitting between them. The CDR3 is 15 amino acids. CDR3 in DNA: TGTGCCAGCTCACGAACGGGAGAATCCTACAATGAGCAGTTCTTC. Translated: CASSRTGESYNEQFF.

The genes are TRBV18 and TRBJ2-2; either TRBD1 or TRBD2 may supply D (5 bases each). CDR1 KGHSH and CDR2 LQKENI come from the germline V gene. Between the trimmed V and J ends, which lost 2 bases and 4 bases, there was a span of 14 bases. The CDR3 spans 16 residues. CDR3 DNA sequence: TGTGCCAGCTCACCAGCCCGGGACCGAGTCACCGGGGAGCTGTTTTTT. Protein: CASSPARDRVTGELFF.

The DNA of the CDR3 is TGTGCCAGCAGTTCGGTCATTGGAAAACTGTTTTTT. Amino acid sequence: CASSSVIGKLFF. J is TRBJ1-4 and V is TRBV28; no clear D gene. Looked up from germline, CDR1 is MDHEN and CDR2 is SYDVKM. CDR3 length: 12 amino acids. Trimming pared 4 bases from V and 10 bases from J, leaving 10 bases between.

This chain's CDR3 is CASSRTIAGGPDEQYF. Written as DNA, the CDR3 is TGTGCCAGCAGTCGTACAATAGCGGGAGGGCCGGACGAGCAGTACTTC. The gene calls are TRBV27 and TRBJ2-7; 11 bases match TRBD2. Trimming removed 5 bases from V and 5 bases from J; junction bases left unmatched: 11. Germline assignment: CDR1 MNHEY and CDR2 SMNVEV (reference sequence). This CDR3 is 16 amino acids long.

The chain recombines TRBV29-1 with TRBJ1-1; 12 nucleotides agree with TRBD1. Germline loops: CDR1 SQVTM, CDR2 ANQGSEA. The trim removed 3 bases at V and 0 bases at J, leaving 8 bases unmatched. The CDR3 contains 17 residues. CDR3: CSVDIRGTGGMNTEAFF. Written as DNA, the CDR3 is TGCAGCGTTGATATCCGAGGGACAGGGGGCATGAACACTGAAGCTTTCTTT.

The chain employs TRBV5-1 and TRBJ1-2; D not resolved. V was cut by 2 bases and J by 0 bases, with 17 bases left in between. From germline, CDR1 is SGHRS and CDR2 YFSETQ. The CDR3 runs to 17 residues. The CDR3 protein is CASSFGHFVSSNYGYTF. Written as DNA, the CDR3 is TGCGCCAGCAGCTTTGGGCATTTCGTCTCCTCTAACTATGGCTACACCTTC.

This clone has only one observation. This chain uses TRBV5-1 with TRBJ1-5, with D possibly TRBD1 on 5 matching bases. V lost 1 base and J 9 bases, leaving 11 bases between the germline ends. The CDR3 length is 13 residues. Germline CDR1 is SGHRS and CDR2 is YFSETQ. CDR3 bases: TGCGCCAGCAGCTTGACGGGACGCCGGCCCCAGCATTTT. It yields the protein CASSLTGRRPQHF.

The CDR3: CASRRSGDSNQPQHF. CDR3 bases: TGTGCCAGTAGGAGGTCGGGGGATAGCAATCAGCCCCAGCATTTT. The chain is built from TRBV19 and TRBJ1-5; D possibly corresponds to TRBD1 (5 bases). Per germline, CDR1 LNHDA and CDR2 SQIVND (reference sequence). The CDR3 has 15 residues. V lost 6 bases to trimming and J lost 0 bases, with 12 bases between them.

The chain carries TRBV28 and TRBJ2-3, with D uncertain. Trimming took off 3 bases at V and 8 bases at J, with 15 bases between the two ends. The CDR3 consists of 14 residues. Per germline, CDR1 MDHEN and CDR2 SYDVKM. CDR3 bases: TGTGCCAGCAGTTTGGTTGGGGTCCGGAGTACGCAGTATTTT. Translating gives CASSLVGVRSTQYF.

The gene calls are TRBV10-1 and TRBJ1-1; weak D call: TRBD1 (5 bases). The V and J ends lost 7 bases and 1 base respectively, with 10 bases between them. Germline-derived CDR1 and CDR2 are WNHNN and SYGVQD (reference sequence). CDR3 length: 13 residues. The CDR3 DNA sequence: TGCGCCAGCAAACCGGACAAGAACACTGAAGCTTTCTTT. Residues: CASKPDKNTEAFF.

This clone appeared a single time. The rearrangement joins TRBV29-1 to TRBJ1-1; TRBD1 might be the D (6 bases). V gave up 6 bases and J gave up 0 bases, with 14 bases separating them. The length of the CDR3 is 14 residues. Germline CDR1 reads SQVTM; CDR2 reads ANQGSEA. The CDR3 loop reads CSVRGDIMNTEAFF. The DNA of the CDR3 is TGCAGCGTCCGTGGGGACATCATGAACACTGAAGCTTTCTTT.

The chain is built from TRBV18 and TRBJ2-2; no clear D. Germline values: CDR1 KGHSH, CDR2 LQKENI. CDR3 length equals 15 residues. Trimming took off 3 bases at V and 6 bases at J, with 14 bases between the two ends. CDR3 bases: TGTGCCAGCTCACCCACGCACAGCGAACCCGGGGAGCTGTTTTTT. It encodes CASSPTHSEPGELFF. Full variable domain (rest looked up from reference TRBV18 and TRBJ2-2): NAGVMQNPRHLVRRRGQEARLRCSPMKGHSHVYWYRQLPEEGLKFMVYLQKENIIDESGMPKERFSAEFPKEGPSILRIQQVVRGDSAAYFCASSPTHSEPGELFFGEGSRLTVL.

This clone has just one count. The chain couples TRBV18 to TRBJ2-3; D could derive from TRBD1 or TRBD2 (6 bases each). CDR3 length equals 14 residues. Germline V gives CDR1 KGHSH, CDR2 LQKENI. V was clipped by 3 bases and J by 1 base, with 8 bases between them. The CDR3 spells CASSPGGGTDTQYF. CDR3 coding DNA: TGTGCCAGCTCACCCGGGGGCGGCACAGATACGCAGTATTTT.

The J gene is TRBJ2-2, the V gene TRBV6-5, with D perhaps matching TRBD2 (5 bases). This CDR3 has 15 amino acids. Deletions cut 0 bases from V and 6 bases from J, with 11 bases between. Per germline, CDR1 MNHEY and CDR2 SVGAGI. CDR3 nucleotide sequence: TGTGCCAGCAGTTACTCGATACTAGTTGCCGGGGAGCTGTTTTTT. Translating gives CASSYSILVAGELFF.

The V gene is TRBV19, the J gene TRBJ1-1, with 9 bases matching TRBD1. The J segment lost 5 bases and the V segment lost 7 bases, leaving 8 bases of the junction unmatched. CDR3 length: 14 residues. The germline V gene has CDR1 LNHDA and CDR2 SQIVND (reference sequence). The CDR3 coding sequence is TGTGCCAGTATCACGGACAGGGGAGGAACTGAAGCTTTCTTT. It specifies CASITDRGGTEAFF. Combining the CDR3 with reference TRBV19 and TRBJ1-1 gives the whole variable domain DGGITQSPKYLFRKEGQNVTLSCEQNLNHDAMYWYRQDPGQGLRLIYYSQIVNDFQKGDIAEGYSVSREKKESFPLTVTSAQKNPTAFYLCASITDRGGTEAFFGQGTRLTVV.

The chain couples TRBV28 to TRBJ2-3, with 14 positions matching TRBD2. The CDR3 loop spans 17 amino acids. The V gene's germline CDR1 is MDHEN and CDR2 SYDVKM. J was trimmed by 4 bases and V by 7 bases; bases with no gene match: 10. The CDR3 region is CASTPGQGLAGADTQYF. The CDR3 nucleotides are TGTGCCAGCACCCCCGGCCAGGGACTAGCGGGAGCAGATACGCAGTATTTT.

This chain links TRBV13 with TRBJ2-5, with D hard to call. The CDR3 consists of 19 residues. V lost 5 bases to trimming and J lost 2 bases, with 27 bases between them. Germline V CDR1 and CDR2: PRHDT, FYEKMQ (reference sequence). CDR3 coding DNA: TGTGCCAGCAGCCACTACGGGTTTACCACCCTCCCAAAGCAAGAGACCCAGTACTTC. Its protein product is CASSHYGFTTLPKQETQYF.

This clone is a singleton in its sample. The chain uses TRBV5-6 and TRBJ2-3, with TRBD1 as a possible D gene (5 bases). V was clipped by 1 base and J by 4 bases, with 7 bases between them. The germline CDR1 and CDR2 sequences are SGHDT and YYEEEE. The CDR3 extends over 13 amino acids. CDR3 DNA sequence: TGTGCCAGCAGCTTGAAGGGGTCAGATACGCAGTATTTT. It is translated as CASSLKGSDTQYF. Full variable domain (rest looked up from reference TRBV5-6 and TRBJ2-3): DAGVTQSPTHLIKTRGQQVTLRCSPKSGHDTVSWYQQALGQGPQFIFQYYEEEERQRGNFPDRFSGHQFPNYSSELNVNALLLGDSALYLCASSLKGSDTQYFGPGTRLTVL.

This clone has only one observation. The chain combines TRBV10-3 with TRBJ1-1; D gene unclear. V gave up 3 bases and J gave up 0 bases, with 17 bases separating them. The CDR3 contains 17 residues. Germline CDR1 reads ENHRY; CDR2 reads SYGVKD. The CDR3 sequence: CAISEGRNQFMNTEAFF. CDR3 nucleotides: TGTGCCATCAGTGAAGGGAGGAACCAGTTCATGAACACTGAAGCTTTCTTT.

The chain recombines TRBV10-3 with TRBJ1-4, with a weak D call TRBD1 (5 bases). Trimming took off 6 bases at V and 8 bases at J, with 13 bases between the two ends. This CDR3 spans 13 amino acids. Germline CDR1 is ENHRY and CDR2 is SYGVKD. CDR3 in DNA: TGTGCCATCAGGGGGGATAAGGACGAAAAACTGTTTTTT. It codes for CAIRGDKDEKLFF.